This T cell receptor (beta chain) comes out of a study of T cell responses to AZD1222 COVID-19 vaccine. In the study overall: Doses given second, at about 4 or about 12 weeks, were pooled.

This CDR3 has 20 residues. V dropped 5 bases and J dropped 1 base, with 27 bases sitting between them. Germline CDR1 is LGHNT and CDR2 is FRNRAP. Assay: immunoSEQ multiplex PCR; the TCRdb copy retains only in-frame clones and omits some. The data show 95,000 to 150,000 clones, roughly 90% seen once. This TCR was recovered from an adult in good health. Sample: peripheral blood, taken on day 0 of AZD1222 vaccination. The genes are TRBV12-5 and TRBJ2-1; tentative D call: TRBD1 (6 bases). The CDR3 DNA follows: TGTGCTAGTGGTCCAGGACAGAATGTATTTAGGGCCAATTCCTACAATGAGCAGTTCTTC. Encoded protein: CASGPGQNVFRANSYNEQFF.